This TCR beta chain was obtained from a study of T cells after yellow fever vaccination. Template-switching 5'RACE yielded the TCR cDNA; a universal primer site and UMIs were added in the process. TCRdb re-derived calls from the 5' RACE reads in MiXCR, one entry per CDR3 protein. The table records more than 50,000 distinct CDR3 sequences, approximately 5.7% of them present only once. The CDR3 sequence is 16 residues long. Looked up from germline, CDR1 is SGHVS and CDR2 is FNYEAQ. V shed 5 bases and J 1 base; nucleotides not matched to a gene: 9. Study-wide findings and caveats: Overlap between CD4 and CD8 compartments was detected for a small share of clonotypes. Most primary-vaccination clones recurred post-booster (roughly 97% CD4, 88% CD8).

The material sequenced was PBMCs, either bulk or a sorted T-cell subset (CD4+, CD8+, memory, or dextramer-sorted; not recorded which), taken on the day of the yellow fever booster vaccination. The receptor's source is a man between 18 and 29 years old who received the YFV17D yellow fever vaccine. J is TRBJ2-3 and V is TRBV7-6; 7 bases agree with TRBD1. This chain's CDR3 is CASSAGYGTGTDTQYF. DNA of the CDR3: TGTGCCAGCAGCGCCGGGTACGGGACAGGCACAGATACGCAGTATTTT. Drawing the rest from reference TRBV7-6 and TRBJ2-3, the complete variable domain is GAGVSQSPRYKVTKRGQDVALRCDPISGHVSLYWYRQALGQGPEFLTYFNYEAQQDKSGLPNDRFSAERPEGSISTLTIQRTEQRDSAMYRCASSAGYGTGTDTQYFGPGTRLTVL.